Presented here are 20 T cell receptor beta chains from one specimen sequenced in a study of blood T cells in healthy people across ages. The authors ran a second PCR of roughly 6 to 12 cycles using a sample-barcoded 5' primer and a J-beta primer mix. TCRdb reprocessed the 5' RACE reads via MiXCR and lists one record per CDR3 protein. Of about 580,000 distinct CDR3 sequences listed, more than 45% were seen once; the top ten hold just under 25%. Sequencing was carried out using blood. Receptors were obtained from an elderly man in good health.

The gene calls are TRBV20-1 and TRBJ1-5; possible D gene TRBD1, 5 bases. This CDR3 has 14 amino acids. V lost 3 bases and J lost 4, with 13 bases in between. From germline, CDR1 is DFQATT and CDR2 SNEGSKA (reference sequence). The CDR3 nucleotides read TGCAGTGCTAGTCTAGGACCAGGGAATCAGCCCCAGCATTTT. Translated: CSASLGPGNQPQHF.

This clonotype was seen a few times. The chain links TRBV12-3 or TRBV12-4 to TRBJ2-3, with D perhaps matching TRBD2 (5 bases). V was trimmed by 7 bases and J by 0 bases, leaving 8 bases between them. This CDR3 is built from 13 residues. The CDR3 here is CASTSYSTDTQYF. CDR3 DNA sequence: TGTGCCAGCACTAGCTATAGCACAGATACGCAGTATTTT.

This chain connects TRBV4-3 to TRBJ1-6; 11 nucleotides match TRBD1. Germline V CDR1 and CDR2: LGHNA, YSLEER. This CDR3 comprises 18 residues. J was trimmed by 9 bases and V by 0 bases; bases with no gene match: 10. CDR3 residues: CASSQDLSGQGVASPLHF. The CDR3 DNA is TGCGCCAGCAGCCAAGATCTTTCGGGACAGGGGGTCGCTTCACCCCTCCACTTT.

This clonotype was seen a handful of times. The V gene is TRBV12-3 or TRBV12-4, the J gene TRBJ2-1; possible D gene TRBD2, 5 bases. The CDR3 sequence is 14 residues long. With 3 bases removed from V and 4 bases from J, the gap between germline ends came to 10 bases. The CDR3 DNA is TGTGCCAGCAGTTTCGGCGGGCCGTACAATGAGCAGTTCTTC. Encoded protein: CASSFGGPYNEQFF.

V usage is TRBV10-3 and J usage is TRBJ2-3; D might be TRBD2 (5 bases). The germline gives CDR1 ENHRY, CDR2 SYGVKD. V was pared by 8 bases and J by 7 bases, with 7 bases between. The CDR3 is made up of 10 amino acids. CDR3 in amino acids: CAIGEYTQYF. In nucleotides, the CDR3 is TGTGCCATCGGGGAGTATACGCAGTATTTT.

The V call is TRBV4-2, the J call TRBJ2-3; weak D call: TRBD2 (6 bases). The V gene lost 1 base and the J gene lost 1 base, with 12 bases spanning the gap. CDR3 length equals 16 residues. Germline loops: CDR1 LGHNA, CDR2 YNFKEQ. CDR3 region: CASSQGAAGGTDTQYF. The CDR3 DNA reads TGTGCCAGCAGCCAAGGAGCAGCGGGTGGCACAGATACGCAGTATTTT.

A few counts support this clonotype. The V gene is TRBV29-1, the J gene TRBJ2-2; the D gene is possibly TRBD2 (7 bases). Trimming took off 7 bases at V and 5 bases at J, with 14 bases between the two ends. This CDR3 comprises 13 residues. CDR1 and CDR2 (germline): SQVTM, ANQGSEA. CDR3 sequence reads: CSGGGGRTGELFF. As DNA, the CDR3 is TGCAGCGGTGGGGGGGGCCGAACCGGGGAGCTGTTTTTT.

V is TRBV4-3 and J is TRBJ1-3, with D unclear. Germline loops: CDR1 LGHNA, CDR2 YSLEER. The CDR3 spans 14 residues. Trimming removed 4 bases from V and 0 bases from J, with 7 bases in between. This CDR3 is CASSLEDSGNTIYF. The CDR3 bases are TGCGCCAGCAGCCTGGAAGACTCTGGAAACACCATATATTTT.

This clonotype was observed many times. This chain joins TRBV6-5 and TRBJ1-1; D gene uncertain. Looked up from germline, CDR1 is MNHEY and CDR2 is SVGAGI. This CDR3 is 14 amino acids long. V lost 4 bases and J 1 base, leaving 10 bases between the germline ends. This chain's CDR3 is CASSSHTANTEAFF. The CDR3 coding sequence is TGTGCCAGCAGTTCTCATACAGCGAACACTGAAGCTTTCTTT.

This clonotype appeared once. The chain employs TRBV13 and TRBJ2-7; 9 bases line up with TRBD1. The DNA end favors TRBJ2-4, so the J call may be wrong. In germline, CDR1 is PRHDT, CDR2 FYEKMQ (reference sequence). The CDR3 runs 14 residues. This CDR3 reads CASSFDRGENIQYF. DNA of the CDR3: TGTGCCAGCAGCTTCGACAGGGGGGAGAACATTCAGTACTTC.

In this sample, this clonotype turned up a few times. The chain couples TRBV20-1 to TRBJ2-7, with D uncertain. V lost 0 bases and J lost 4, with 1 base in between. Germline V gives CDR1 DFQATT, CDR2 SNEGSKA (reference sequence). CDR3 length: 10 residues. CDR3 sequence reads: CSAREYEQYF. The CDR3 DNA reads as TGCAGTGCTAGAGAATACGAGCAGTACTTC.

In this sample, this clonotype turned up once. The rearrangement joins TRBV27 to TRBJ2-3; D possibly uses TRBD1 or TRBD2 (5 bases each). Germline CDR1 is MNHEY and CDR2 is SMNVEV (reference sequence). The CDR3 consists of 17 residues. Trimming took 0 bases from V and 3 from J, leaving 16 bases between them. The CDR3 nucleotides read TGTGCCAGCAGTTTATCGATAGAGGGGAAGTGGACAGATACGCAGTATTTT. Its protein is CASSLSIEGKWTDTQYF.

The chain links TRBV2 to TRBJ2-3; no firm D call. Germline V gene data show CDR1 as SNHLY and CDR2 as FYNNEI. This CDR3 spans 14 amino acids. The ends were cut back, 11 bases at V and 0 bases at J, with 15 bases in the middle. CDR3 nucleotides: TGTGCCTCCAAAGGCATTACTAGCACAGATACGCAGTATTTT. It yields the protein CASKGITSTDTQYF.

This clonotype was counted between two and nine times. J is TRBJ2-2 and V is TRBV5-1, with TRBD2 matching over 8 bases. CDR3 length: 15 residues. Losses at the gene ends were 4 bases for V and 1 base for J; bases not matched to a gene: 3. Looked up from germline, CDR1 is SGHRS and CDR2 is YFSETQ. The CDR3 sequence is CASSPAGVNTGELFF. CDR3 coding DNA: TGCGCCAGCAGCCCAGCGGGGGTGAACACCGGGGAGCTGTTTTTT. Combining the CDR3 with reference TRBV5-1 and TRBJ2-2 gives the whole variable domain KAGVTQTPRYLIKTRGQQVTLSCSPISGHRSVSWYQQTPGQGLQFLFEYFSETQRNKGNFPGRFSGRQFSNSRSEMNVSTLELGDSALYLCASSPAGVNTGELFFGEGSRLTVL.

The gene calls are TRBV4-2 and TRBJ2-1; 11 nucleotides align to TRBD1. This CDR3 region has 16 residues. V lost 4 bases to trimming and J lost 6 bases; unmatched junction nucleotides: 8. Germline values: CDR1 LGHNA, CDR2 YNFKEQ. Here the CDR3 DNA reads TGTGCCAGCAGCCCCGCACGGGACAGGGGGGTCAATGAGCAGTTCTTC. Its protein product is CASSPARDRGVNEQFF.

The chain couples TRBV20-1 to TRBJ2-1; 9 nucleotides align to TRBD1. The CDR3 sequence is 14 residues long. V shed 6 bases and J 2 bases; nucleotides not matched to a gene: 5. Germline CDR1 DFQATT, CDR2 SNEGSKA (reference sequence). CDR3 residues: CSAEDRGAYNEQFF. DNA of the CDR3: TGCAGTGCGGAGGACAGGGGTGCCTACAATGAGCAGTTCTTC.

The sample holds a few counts of this clonotype. The V call is TRBV20-1, the J call TRBJ1-5; D uncertain. Germline-derived CDR1 and CDR2 are DFQATT and SNEGSKA (reference sequence). V lost 2 bases, J lost 7 bases, and 15 bases lay in between. The CDR3 has 14 amino acids. The CDR3 here is CSARSPSGGQPQHF. In nucleotides, the CDR3 is TGCAGTGCTAGAAGTCCGTCGGGAGGACAGCCCCAGCATTTT.

The CDR3 DNA reads TGTGCCAGCACCGATTACAATGAGCAGTTCTTC. It yields the protein CASTDYNEQFF. The rearrangement joins TRBV7-9 to TRBJ2-1; D is ambiguous. Per the germline V gene, CDR1 is SEHNR and CDR2 is FQNEAQ (reference sequence). V lost 7 bases and J 4 bases, leaving 5 bases between the germline ends. This CDR3 contains 11 residues. Full variable domain (remainder filled in from reference TRBV7-9 and TRBJ2-1): DTGVSQNPRHKITKRGQNVTFRCDPISEHNRLYWYRQTLGQGPEFLTYFQNEAQLEKSRLLSDRFSAERPKGSFSTLEIQRTEQGDSAMYLCASTDYNEQFFGPGTRLTVL.

This clonotype was observed a few times. This chain links TRBV10-3 with TRBJ2-7; TRBD2 matches 14 bases. CDR1 ENHRY and CDR2 SYGVKD come from the germline V gene. Trimming cost V 2 bases and J 4 bases; bases outside gene matches: 4. The CDR3 spans 16 residues. The CDR3 DNA reads as TGTGCCATCAGTGAGCGGGGGACTAGCGGGGGTTACGAGCAGTACTTC. Translating gives CAISERGTSGGYEQYF.

This chain connects TRBV12-3 or TRBV12-4 to TRBJ2-1; perhaps TRBD2 as D (5 bases). The CDR3 runs to 14 residues. Trimming shortened V by 6 bases and J by 9 bases, and 18 bases separated the two germline ends. The CDR3 reads CASSPPASWAEQFF. The CDR3 DNA sequence: TGTGCCAGCAGCCCCCCGGCTAGCTGGGCTGAGCAGTTCTTC.